The 7 T cell receptor beta chains given below trace back to one sample, sequenced in a study of shared clonotypes between healthy human individuals. The protocol was immunoSEQ multiplex PCR, while the TCRdb copy is restricted to in-frame clones and leaves out a portion. The table records about 690,000 clones, less than 95% of them present only once. Sequencing was done on a sample of memory CD8+ T cells from PBMCs. Regarding subset: CD45RO+ cells pooled with CCR7-negative TemRA cells. The origin of the receptors is a man aged 18 to 30 in good health. Some clones in this sample may be carry-over from other donors' samples.

The CDR3 loop reads CASSLIGGSAYNEQFF. The CDR3 DNA sequence: TGTGCCAGCAGTTTAATAGGCGGGAGCGCCTACAATGAGCAGTTCTTC. V gene TRBV27 combines with J gene TRBJ2-1, with TRBD2 matching over 7 bases. In germline, CDR1 is MNHEY, CDR2 SMNVEV (reference sequence). CDR3 length: 16 residues. V lost 2 bases and J lost 2; bases outside the gene matches: 6.

The genes are TRBV4-1 and TRBJ1-4; no reliable D call. The ends were cut back, 0 bases at V and 0 bases at J, with 5 bases in the middle. Germline CDR1 is MGHRA and CDR2 is YSYEKL. This CDR3 is built from 15 residues. CDR3 sequence reads: CASSQDNSTNEKLFF. As DNA, the CDR3 is TGCGCCAGCAGCCAAGATAACTCAACTAATGAAAAACTGTTTTTT.

V usage is TRBV29-1 and J usage is TRBJ2-7, with TRBD1 matching 8 bases. The CDR3 covers 14 residues. V lost 3 bases and J lost 0; bases outside the gene matches: 4. Germline V gene sequence: CDR1 SQVTM, CDR2 ANQGSEA. In DNA form, the CDR3 reads TGCAGCGTTGAGGGGCAGGGGGCCTCCTACGAGCAGTACTTC. Residues: CSVEGQGASYEQYF.

This clone was counted a single time. This chain joins TRBV5-6 and TRBJ2-5; D is undetermined. The CDR3 is made up of 15 amino acids. Germline CDR1 SGHDT, CDR2 YYEEEE. Deletions cut 5 bases from V and 2 bases from J, with 16 bases between. The chain's CDR3 is CASSVVLGNQETQYF. In DNA form, the CDR3 reads TGTGCCAGCAGTGTGGTGTTGGGGAATCAAGAGACCCAGTACTTC.

This rearrangement joins TRBV18 to TRBJ2-7; D call uncertain. CDR3 length: 13 residues. Germline V lookup: CDR1 KGHSH, CDR2 LQKENI. V was pared by 2 bases and J by 3 bases, with 8 bases between. The CDR3 protein is CASSPDIYYEQYF. Written as DNA, the CDR3 is TGTGCCAGCTCACCAGACATATACTACGAGCAGTACTTC. Full variable domain (remainder filled in from reference TRBV18 and TRBJ2-7): NAGVMQNPRHLVRRRGQEARLRCSPMKGHSHVYWYRQLPEEGLKFMVYLQKENIIDESGMPKERFSAEFPKEGPSILRIQQVVRGDSAAYFCASSPDIYYEQYFGPGTRLTVT.

The CDR3 reads CASSQGLYEQYF. For the CDR3, the DNA is TGTGCCAGCAGCCAAGGCTTATACGAGCAGTACTTC. V is TRBV14 and J is TRBJ2-5; no reliable D call. The end of the DNA aligns better with TRBJ2-7, so the J call may be wrong. The CDR3 consists of 12 residues. Germline assignment: CDR1 SGHDN and CDR2 FVKESK.

This clone occurred a few times. This chain uses TRBV9 with TRBJ2-2; D unresolved. V was pared by 4 bases and J by 6 bases, with 7 bases between. CDR3 length: 12 residues. Germline V gene lookup returns CDR1 SGDLS and CDR2 YYNGEE. CDR3: CASSPPAGELFF. Written as DNA, the CDR3 is TGTGCCAGCAGCCCCCCGGCCGGGGAGCTGTTTTTT.